This TCR beta chain came from a study of T-cell reconstitution after alpha-beta-depleted transplantation in children. This clonotype was found many times. The antigen remains undetermined. Study-wide points: Surviving recipient T cells and thymic progenitors produced the high day-60 TCRbeta diversity seen in some patients. T cells produced anew were the main source of T-cell counts and diversity one year after transplant. In patients about two months after transplant, alpha-beta T cells reportedly arose from several hundred expanded graft clones.

A TCRbeta library incorporating unique molecular identifiers was prepared. TCRdb reprocessed the PCR reads with MiXCR, giving one entry per CDR3 protein. In the table there are under 20,000 distinct CDR3 sequences, roughly 13% of which are singletons. The source was PBMCs, mostly from graft donor cells, collected 60 days after TCRalphabeta/CD19-depleted stem cell transplant. The TCR comes from a female patient aged 2-15 years who had a stem cell transplant for congenital amegakaryocytic thrombocytopenia, so the T cells may come from the graft donor.

The CDR3 DNA is TGCGCCAGCAGCGCAAGACCCACCACAGATACGCAGTATTTT. Encoded protein: CASSARPTTDTQYF. The gene calls are TRBV5-1 and TRBJ2-3; D unclear. This CDR3 has 14 amino acids. Germline lookup yields CDR1 SGHRS and CDR2 YFSETQ. V lost 4 bases and J 2 bases, leaving 11 bases between the germline ends.